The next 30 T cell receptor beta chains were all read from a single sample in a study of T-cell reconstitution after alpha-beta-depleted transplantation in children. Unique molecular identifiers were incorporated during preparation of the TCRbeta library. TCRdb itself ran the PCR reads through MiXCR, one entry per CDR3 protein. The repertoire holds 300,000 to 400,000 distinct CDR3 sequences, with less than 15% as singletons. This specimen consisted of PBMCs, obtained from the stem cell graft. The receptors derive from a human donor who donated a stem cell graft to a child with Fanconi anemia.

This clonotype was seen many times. CDR3 nucleotides: TGTGCCAGCAGCGTAGTAGATTGGGGGAACACCGGGGAGCTGTTTTTT. Its translation: CASSVVDWGNTGELFF. The chain links TRBV9 to TRBJ2-2; D uncertain. The ends were cut back, 0 bases at V and 1 base at J, with 10 bases in the middle. Per the germline V gene, CDR1 is SGDLS and CDR2 is YYNGEE. The CDR3 spans 16 residues.

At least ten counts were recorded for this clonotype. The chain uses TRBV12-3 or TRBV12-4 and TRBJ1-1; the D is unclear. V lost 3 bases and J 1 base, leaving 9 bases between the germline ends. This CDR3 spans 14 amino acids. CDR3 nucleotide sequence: TGTGCCAGCAGTTTGAGCCAGTCGAACACTGAAGCTTTCTTT. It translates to CASSLSQSNTEAFF.

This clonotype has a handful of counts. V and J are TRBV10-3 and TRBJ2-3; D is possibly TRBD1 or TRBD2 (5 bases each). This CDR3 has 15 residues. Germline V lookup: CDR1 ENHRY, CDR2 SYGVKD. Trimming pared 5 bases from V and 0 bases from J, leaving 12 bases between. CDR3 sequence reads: CAISFRDESTDTQYF. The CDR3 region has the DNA TGTGCCATCAGTTTCAGGGACGAGAGCACAGATACGCAGTATTTT.

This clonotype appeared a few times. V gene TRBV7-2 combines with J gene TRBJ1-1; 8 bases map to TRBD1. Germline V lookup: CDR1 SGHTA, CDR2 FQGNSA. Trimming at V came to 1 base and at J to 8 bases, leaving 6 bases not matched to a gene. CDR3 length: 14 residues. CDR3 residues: CASSLDRTGMEAFF. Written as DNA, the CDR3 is TGTGCCAGCAGCTTAGATAGGACAGGGATGGAAGCTTTCTTT.

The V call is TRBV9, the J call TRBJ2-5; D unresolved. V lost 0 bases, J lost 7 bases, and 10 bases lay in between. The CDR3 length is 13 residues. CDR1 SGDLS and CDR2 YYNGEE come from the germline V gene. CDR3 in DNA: TGTGCCAGCAGCGTAGGGGGAATAGGGACCCAGTACTTC. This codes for CASSVGGIGTQYF. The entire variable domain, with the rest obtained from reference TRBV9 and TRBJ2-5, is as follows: DSGVTQTPKHLITATGQRVTLRCSPRSGDLSVYWYQQSLDQGLQFLIQYYNGEERAKGNILERFSAQQFPDLHSELNLSSLELGDSALYFCASSVGGIGTQYFGPGTRLLVL.

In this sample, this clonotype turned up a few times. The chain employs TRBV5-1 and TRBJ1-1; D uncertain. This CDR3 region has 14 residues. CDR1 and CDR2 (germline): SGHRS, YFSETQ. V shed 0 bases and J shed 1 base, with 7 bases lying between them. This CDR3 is CASSLANPNTEAFF. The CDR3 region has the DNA TGCGCCAGCAGCTTGGCCAATCCGAACACTGAAGCTTTCTTT.

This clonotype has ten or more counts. Written as DNA, the CDR3 is TGTGCCAGCAGCTTGTCGGGGACAGGGAGTATTTTCCCAGATACGCAGTATTTT. Residues: CASSLSGTGSIFPDTQYF. This sequence joins TRBV5-7 and TRBJ2-3; 9 nucleotides match TRBD1. TRBV5-7 is marked as an open reading frame, function uncertain. CDR3 length: 18 amino acids. The trim removed 1 base at V and 4 bases at J, leaving 13 bases unmatched.

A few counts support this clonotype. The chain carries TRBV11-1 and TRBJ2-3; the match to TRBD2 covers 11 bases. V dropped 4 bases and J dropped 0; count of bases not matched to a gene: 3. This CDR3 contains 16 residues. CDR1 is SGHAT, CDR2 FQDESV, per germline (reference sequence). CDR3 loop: CASSSLAGGSTDTQYF. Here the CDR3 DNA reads TGTGCCAGCAGCTCCTTAGCGGGGGGGAGCACAGATACGCAGTATTTT.

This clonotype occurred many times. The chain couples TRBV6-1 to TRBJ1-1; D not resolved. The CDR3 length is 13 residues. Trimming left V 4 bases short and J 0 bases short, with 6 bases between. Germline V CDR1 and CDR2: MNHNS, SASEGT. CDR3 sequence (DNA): TGTGCCAGCAGTGTTGAGTTGAACACTGAAGCTTTCTTT. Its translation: CASSVELNTEAFF.

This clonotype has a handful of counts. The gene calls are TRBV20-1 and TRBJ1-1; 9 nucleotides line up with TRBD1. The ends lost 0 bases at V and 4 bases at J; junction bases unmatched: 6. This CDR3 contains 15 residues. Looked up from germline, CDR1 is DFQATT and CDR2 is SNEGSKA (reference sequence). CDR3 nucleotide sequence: TGCAGTGCTAGAGATTTACAGGGGGCGTCCACTGAAGCTTTCTTT. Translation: CSARDLQGASTEAFF.

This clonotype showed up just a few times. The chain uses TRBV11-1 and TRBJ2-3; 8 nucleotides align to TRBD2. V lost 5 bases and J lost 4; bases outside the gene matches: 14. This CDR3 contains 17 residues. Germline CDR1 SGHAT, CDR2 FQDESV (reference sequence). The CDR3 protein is CASSPSPPGGASDTQYF. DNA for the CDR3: TGTGCCAGCAGCCCTTCGCCCCCGGGGGGGGCCTCAGATACGCAGTATTTT.

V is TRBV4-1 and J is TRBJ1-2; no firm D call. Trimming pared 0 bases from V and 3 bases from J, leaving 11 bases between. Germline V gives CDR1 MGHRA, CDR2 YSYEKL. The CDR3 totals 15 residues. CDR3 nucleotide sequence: TGCGCCAGCAGCCAAGACGTCGGGCCCGACTATGGCTACACCTTC. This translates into CASSQDVGPDYGYTF.

The CDR3 nucleotides read TGTGCCAGCAGCCAAGGCAGGAACACCGGGGAGCTGTTTTTT. Residues: CASSQGRNTGELFF. The rearrangement joins TRBV3-1 to TRBJ2-2; D gene uncertain. The length of the CDR3 is 14 residues. Trimming took 1 base from V and 1 from J, leaving 4 bases between them. Looked up from germline, CDR1 is LGHDT and CDR2 is YNNKEL (reference sequence). The full variable domain, rest sourced from reference TRBV3-1 and TRBJ2-2, is DTAVSQTPKYLVTQMGNDKSIKCEQNLGHDTMYWYKQDSKKFLKIMFSYNNKELIINETVPNRFSPKSPDKAHLNLHINSLELGDSAVYFCASSQGRNTGELFFGEGSRLTVL.

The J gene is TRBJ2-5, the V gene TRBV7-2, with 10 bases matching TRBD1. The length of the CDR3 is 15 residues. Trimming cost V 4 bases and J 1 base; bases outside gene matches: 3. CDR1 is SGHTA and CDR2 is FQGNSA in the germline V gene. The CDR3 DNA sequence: TGTGCCAGCAGCTCCCGGGACAGGGGCCAAGAGACCCAGTACTTC. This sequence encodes CASSSRDRGQETQYF.

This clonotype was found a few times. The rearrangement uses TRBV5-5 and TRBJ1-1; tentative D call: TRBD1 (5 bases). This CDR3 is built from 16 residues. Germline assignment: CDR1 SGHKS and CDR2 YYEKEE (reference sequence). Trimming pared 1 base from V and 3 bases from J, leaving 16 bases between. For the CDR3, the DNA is TGTGCCAGCAGCTTGTCCCCTGACAGCCGATACACTGAAGCTTTCTTT. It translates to CASSLSPDSRYTEAFF.

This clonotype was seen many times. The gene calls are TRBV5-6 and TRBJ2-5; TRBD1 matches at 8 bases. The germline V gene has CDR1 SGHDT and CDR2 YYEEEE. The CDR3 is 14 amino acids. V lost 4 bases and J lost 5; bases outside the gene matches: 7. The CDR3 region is CASSAGTGWETQYF. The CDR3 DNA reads TGTGCCAGCAGCGCCGGGACAGGTTGGGAGACCCAGTACTTC.

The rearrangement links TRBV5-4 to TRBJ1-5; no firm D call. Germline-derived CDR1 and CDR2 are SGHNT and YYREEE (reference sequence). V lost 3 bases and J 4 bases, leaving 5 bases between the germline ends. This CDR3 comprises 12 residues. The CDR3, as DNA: TGTGCCAGCAGCTATCAAAATCAGCCCCAGCATTTT. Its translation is CASSYQNQPQHF.

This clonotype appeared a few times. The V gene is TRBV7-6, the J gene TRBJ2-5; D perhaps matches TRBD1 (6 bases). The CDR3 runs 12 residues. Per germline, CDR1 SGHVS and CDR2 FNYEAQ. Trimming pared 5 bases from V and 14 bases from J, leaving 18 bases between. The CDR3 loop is CASSLSAGTHYF. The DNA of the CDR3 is TGTGCCAGCAGCCTCTCAGCAGGGACACACTACTTC.

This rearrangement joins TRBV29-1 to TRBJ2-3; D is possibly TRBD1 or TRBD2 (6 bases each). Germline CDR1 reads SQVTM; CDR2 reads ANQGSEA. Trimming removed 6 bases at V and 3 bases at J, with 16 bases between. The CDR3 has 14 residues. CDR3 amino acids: CSVEGGKGTDTQYF. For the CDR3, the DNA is TGCAGCGTCGAGGGGGGAAAGGGTACAGATACGCAGTATTTT.

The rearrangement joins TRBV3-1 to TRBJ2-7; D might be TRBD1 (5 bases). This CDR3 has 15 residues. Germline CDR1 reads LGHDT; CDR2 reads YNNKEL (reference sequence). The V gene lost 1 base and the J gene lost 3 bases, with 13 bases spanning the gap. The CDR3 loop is CASSQGAGAGYEQYF. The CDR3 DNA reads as TGTGCCAGCAGCCAAGGGGCTGGGGCCGGCTACGAGCAGTACTTC.

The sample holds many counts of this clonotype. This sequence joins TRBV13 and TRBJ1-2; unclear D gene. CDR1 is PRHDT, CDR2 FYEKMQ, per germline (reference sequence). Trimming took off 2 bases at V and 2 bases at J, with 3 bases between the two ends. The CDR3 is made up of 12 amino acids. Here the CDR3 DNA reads TGTGCCAGCAGCTTATTAAACTATGGCTACACCTTC. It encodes CASSLLNYGYTF.

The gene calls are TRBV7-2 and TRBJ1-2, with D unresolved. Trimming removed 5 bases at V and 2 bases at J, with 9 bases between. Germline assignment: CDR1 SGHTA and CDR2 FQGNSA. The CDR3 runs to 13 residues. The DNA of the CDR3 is TGTGCCAGCAGCCCTTACGACAACTATGGCTACACCTTC. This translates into CASSPYDNYGYTF.

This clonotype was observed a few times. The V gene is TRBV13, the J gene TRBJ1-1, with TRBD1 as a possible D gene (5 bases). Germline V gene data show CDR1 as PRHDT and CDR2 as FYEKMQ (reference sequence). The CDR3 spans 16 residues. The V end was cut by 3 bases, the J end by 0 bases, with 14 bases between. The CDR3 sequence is CASSFVGEGVNTEAFF. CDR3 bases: TGTGCCAGCAGCTTTGTGGGGGAGGGCGTGAACACTGAAGCTTTCTTT.

Written as DNA, the CDR3 is TGCAGTGCTAGCGACAGAAACTCTGGAAACACCATATATTTT. Translation gives CSASDRNSGNTIYF. V usage is TRBV20-1 and J usage is TRBJ1-3, with D possibly TRBD1 on 5 matching bases. CDR1 is DFQATT, CDR2 SNEGSKA, per germline (reference sequence). Trimming took off 3 bases at V and 0 bases at J, with 9 bases between the two ends. The CDR3 runs to 14 residues.

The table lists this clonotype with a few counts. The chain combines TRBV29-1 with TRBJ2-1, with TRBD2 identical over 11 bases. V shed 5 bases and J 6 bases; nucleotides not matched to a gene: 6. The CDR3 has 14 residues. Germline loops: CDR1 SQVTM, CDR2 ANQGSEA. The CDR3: CSVRITSGGNEQFF. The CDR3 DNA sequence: TGCAGCGTTCGCATAACTAGCGGGGGCAATGAGCAGTTCTTC.

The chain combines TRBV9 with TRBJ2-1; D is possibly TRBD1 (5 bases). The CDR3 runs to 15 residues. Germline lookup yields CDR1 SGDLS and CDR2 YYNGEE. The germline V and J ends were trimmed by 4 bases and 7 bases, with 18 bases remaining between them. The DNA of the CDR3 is TGTGCCAGCAGCCCGGTAAGGGGCCAGAGTAATGAGCAGTTCTTC. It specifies CASSPVRGQSNEQFF.

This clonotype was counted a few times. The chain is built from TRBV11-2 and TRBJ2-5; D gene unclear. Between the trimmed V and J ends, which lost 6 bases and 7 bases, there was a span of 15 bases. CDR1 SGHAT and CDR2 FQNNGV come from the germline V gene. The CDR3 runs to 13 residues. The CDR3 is CASSFSEFGTQYF. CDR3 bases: TGTGCCAGCAGTTTCAGTGAATTTGGGACCCAGTACTTC. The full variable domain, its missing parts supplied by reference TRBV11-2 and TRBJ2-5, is EAGVAQSPRYKIIEKRQSVAFWCNPISGHATLYWYQQILGQGPKLLIQFQNNGVVDDSQLPKDRFSAERLKGVDSTLKIQPAKLEDSAVYLCASSFSEFGTQYFGPGTRLLVL.

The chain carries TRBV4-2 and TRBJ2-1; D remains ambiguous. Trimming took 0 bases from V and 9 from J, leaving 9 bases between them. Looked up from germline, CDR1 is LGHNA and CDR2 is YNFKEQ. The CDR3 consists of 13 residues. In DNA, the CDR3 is TGTGCCAGCAGCCAAGATACCCACCGTGAGCAGTTCTTC. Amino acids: CASSQDTHREQFF.

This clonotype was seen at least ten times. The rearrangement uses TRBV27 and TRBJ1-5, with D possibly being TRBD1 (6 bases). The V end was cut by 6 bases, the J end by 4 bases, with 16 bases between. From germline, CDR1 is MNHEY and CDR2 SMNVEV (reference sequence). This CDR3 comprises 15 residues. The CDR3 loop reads CASSSLGTSNQPQHF. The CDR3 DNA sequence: TGTGCCAGCAGCTCCTTGGGGACAAGTAATCAGCCCCAGCATTTT.

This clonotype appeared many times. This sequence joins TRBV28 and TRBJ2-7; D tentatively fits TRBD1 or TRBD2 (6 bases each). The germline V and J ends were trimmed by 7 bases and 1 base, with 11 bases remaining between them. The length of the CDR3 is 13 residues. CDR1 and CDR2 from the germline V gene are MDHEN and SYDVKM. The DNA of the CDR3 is TGTGCCAGCACTAAGGGGGGATCCTACGAGCAGTACGTC. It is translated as CASTKGGSYEQYV.